A single sample is the source of the 9 T cell receptor beta chains below, sequenced in a study of control samples from healthy donors and cancer patients. Data came from immunoSEQ multiplex PCR; TCRdb stores just in-frame clones and leaves some out. The repertoire includes roughly 94,000 clones, roughly 84% of them detected once, and 30% to 40% sits in the top ten. Sequences were obtained from PBMCs. The receptors were gathered from a man in his sixties or seventies with lung cancer.

The rearrangement uses TRBV7-3 and TRBJ2-6; no firm D call. Germline CDR1 and CDR2: SGHTA and FQGTGA. The germline V and J ends were trimmed by 5 bases and 0 bases, with 14 bases remaining between them. The CDR3 length is 17 residues. CDR3 loop: CASSRLPSHSGANVLTF. The DNA of the CDR3 is TGTGCCAGCAGCCGACTCCCGTCCCACTCTGGGGCCAACGTCCTGACTTTC.

This clone has just one count. The chain is built from TRBV11-2 and TRBJ1-1; TRBD1 aligns across 8 bases. The CDR3 has 14 residues. Germline lookup yields CDR1 SGHAT and CDR2 FQNNGV. Trimming cost V 5 bases and J 11 bases; bases outside gene matches: 13. The chain's CDR3 is CASSLGWAGGLAFF. The CDR3 coding sequence is TGTGCCAGCAGCCTCGGGTGGGCAGGGGGCCTGGCTTTCTTT.

The genes are TRBV18 and TRBJ1-2; perhaps TRBD1 as D (6 bases). The germline V gene encodes CDR1 KGHSH and CDR2 LQKENI. V was shortened by 4 bases and J by 5 bases, with 11 bases between the two germline ends. CDR3 size: 13 residues. For the CDR3, the DNA is TGTGCCAGCTCACGACAGGAAACATATGGCTACACCTTC. It specifies CASSRQETYGYTF. The whole variable domain, filled in from reference TRBV18 and TRBJ1-2, reads NAGVMQNPRHLVRRRGQEARLRCSPMKGHSHVYWYRQLPEEGLKFMVYLQKENIIDESGMPKERFSAEFPKEGPSILRIQQVVRGDSAAYFCASSRQETYGYTFGSGTRLTVV.

This clone was found a few times. This same CDR3 is encoded by further DNA sequences in the sample. The chain joins TRBV7-7 to TRBJ2-7; D call uncertain. The germline V gene encodes CDR1 SSHAT and CDR2 FNYEAQ (reference sequence). With 1 base removed from V and 3 bases from J, the gap between germline ends came to 7 bases. The CDR3 spans 13 residues. The CDR3 region is CASSLGQDYEQYF. The CDR3 coding sequence is TGTGCCAGCAGCTTAGGGCAAGACTACGAGCAGTACTTC. Filled out from reference TRBV7-7 and TRBJ2-7, the complete variable domain reads GAGVSQSPRYKVTKRGQDVTLRCDPISSHATLYWYQQALGQGPEFLTYFNYEAQPDKSGLPSDRFSAERPEGSISTLTIQRTEQRDSAMYRCASSLGQDYEQYFGPGTRLTVT.

V gene TRBV6-6 combines with J gene TRBJ1-2; D unresolved. The V gene lost 6 bases and the J gene lost 0 bases, with 5 bases spanning the gap. The CDR3 runs 12 residues. Germline values: CDR1 MNHNY, CDR2 SVGAGI (reference sequence). CDR3 bases: TGTGCCAGCAGGGGTGCTAACTATGGCTACACCTTC. This gives the protein CASRGANYGYTF.

In nucleotides, the CDR3 is TGTGCCACCAGCAGAGCCTGGGGCATGAACACTGAAGCTTTCTTT. This gives the protein CATSRAWGMNTEAFF. V gene TRBV15 combines with J gene TRBJ1-1, with D perhaps matching TRBD1 (5 bases). The V and J ends lost 1 base and 0 bases respectively, with 9 bases between them. Per germline, CDR1 LNHNV and CDR2 YYDKDF (reference sequence). CDR3 length: 15 amino acids.

The CDR3 is CASSKGRVPYEQYF. CDR3 in DNA: TGTGCCAGCAGCAAAGGCAGGGTTCCCTACGAGCAGTACTTC. The chain joins TRBV21-1 to TRBJ2-7; the table's D call, TRBD1, has no DNA check behind it. TRBV21-1 is tagged as a pseudogene. The CDR3 extends over 14 amino acids.

The V and J genes are TRBV7-2 and TRBJ1-2, with 7 bases fitting TRBD1. This CDR3 region has 15 residues. The V and J ends lost 5 bases and 4 bases, in that order; junction bases with no gene match: 10. Germline V gives CDR1 SGHTA, CDR2 FQGNSA. The DNA of the CDR3 is TGTGCCAGCAGCGGTCGACAGGGTTCGATCTATGGCTACACCTTC. Translated: CASSGRQGSIYGYTF.

The genes are TRBV5-4 and TRBJ2-1, with D hard to call. The CDR3 is 13 residues long. With 4 bases removed from V and 0 bases from J, the gap between germline ends came to 5 bases. Germline CDR1 and CDR2: SGHNT and YYREEE (reference sequence). CDR3 DNA: TGTGCCAGCAGCCGGGCCTCCTACAATGAGCAGTTCTTC. Translated: CASSRASYNEQFF.